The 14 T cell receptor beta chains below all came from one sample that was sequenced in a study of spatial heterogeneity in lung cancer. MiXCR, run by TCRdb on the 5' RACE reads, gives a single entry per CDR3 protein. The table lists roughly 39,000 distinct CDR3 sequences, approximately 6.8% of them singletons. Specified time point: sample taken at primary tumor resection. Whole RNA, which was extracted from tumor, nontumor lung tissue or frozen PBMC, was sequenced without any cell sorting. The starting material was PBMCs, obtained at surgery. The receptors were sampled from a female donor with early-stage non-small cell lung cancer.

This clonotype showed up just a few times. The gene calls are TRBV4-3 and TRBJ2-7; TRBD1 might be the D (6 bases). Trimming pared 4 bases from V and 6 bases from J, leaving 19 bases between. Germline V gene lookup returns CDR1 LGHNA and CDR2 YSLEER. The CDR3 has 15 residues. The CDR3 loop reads CASSLEQGQLLEQYF. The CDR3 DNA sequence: TGCGCCAGCAGCCTGGAACAGGGTCAACTACTCGAGCAGTACTTC.

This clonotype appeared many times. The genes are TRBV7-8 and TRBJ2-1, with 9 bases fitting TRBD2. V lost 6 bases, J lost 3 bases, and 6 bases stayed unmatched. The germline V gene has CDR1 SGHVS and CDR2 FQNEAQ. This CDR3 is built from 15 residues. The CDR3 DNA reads TGTGCCAGCAGGGACGGAGCGGGGGGCTACAATGAGCAGTTCTTC. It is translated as CASRDGAGGYNEQFF.

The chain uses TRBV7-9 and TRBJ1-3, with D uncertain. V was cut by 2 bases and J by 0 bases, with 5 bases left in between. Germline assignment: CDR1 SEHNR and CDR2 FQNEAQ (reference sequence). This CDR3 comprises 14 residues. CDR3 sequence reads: CASSLRDSGNTIYF. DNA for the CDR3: TGTGCCAGCAGCTTACGTGACTCTGGAAACACCATATATTTT.

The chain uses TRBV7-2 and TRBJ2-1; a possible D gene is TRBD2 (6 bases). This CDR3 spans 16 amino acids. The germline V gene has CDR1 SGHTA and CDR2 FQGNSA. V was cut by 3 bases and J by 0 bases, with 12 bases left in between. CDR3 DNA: TGTGCCAGCAGCTTTCATAGCGGCCGCTCCTACAATGAGCAGTTCTTC. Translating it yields CASSFHSGRSYNEQFF.

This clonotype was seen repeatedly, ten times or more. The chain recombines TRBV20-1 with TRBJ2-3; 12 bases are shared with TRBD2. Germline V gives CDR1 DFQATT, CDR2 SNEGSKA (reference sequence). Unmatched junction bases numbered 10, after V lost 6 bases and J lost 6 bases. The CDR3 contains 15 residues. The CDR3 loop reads CSARPLAGGRDTQYF. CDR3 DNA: TGCAGTGCGAGGCCGCTAGCGGGGGGGAGGGATACGCAGTATTTT.

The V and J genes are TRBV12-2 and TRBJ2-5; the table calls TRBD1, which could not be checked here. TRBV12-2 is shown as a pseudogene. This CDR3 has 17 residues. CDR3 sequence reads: CASRFQTGPPDTATQYF. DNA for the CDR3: TGTGCAAGTCGCTTTCAGACTGGACCGCCCGATACCGCGACCCAGTACTTC.

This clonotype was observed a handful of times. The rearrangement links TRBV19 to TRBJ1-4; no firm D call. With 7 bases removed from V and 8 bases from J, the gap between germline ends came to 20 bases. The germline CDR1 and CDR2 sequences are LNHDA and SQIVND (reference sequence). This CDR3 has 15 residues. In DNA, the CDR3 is TGTGCCAGTACCCCGCTCCAGGCGGGTAACGAAAAACTGTTTTTT. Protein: CASTPLQAGNEKLFF.

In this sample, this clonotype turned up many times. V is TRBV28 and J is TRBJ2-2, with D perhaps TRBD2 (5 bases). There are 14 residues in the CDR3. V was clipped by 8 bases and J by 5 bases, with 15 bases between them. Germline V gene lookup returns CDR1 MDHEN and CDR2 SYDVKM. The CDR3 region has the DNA TGTGCCAGCCGCCCCCTAGCCCGGACCGGGGAGCTGTTTTTT. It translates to CASRPLARTGELFF.

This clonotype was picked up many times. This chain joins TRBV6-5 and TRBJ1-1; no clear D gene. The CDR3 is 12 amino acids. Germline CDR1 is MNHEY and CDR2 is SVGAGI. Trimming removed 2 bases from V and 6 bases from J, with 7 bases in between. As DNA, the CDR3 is TGTGCCAGCAGTTACCGACAATCTGAAGCTTTCTTT. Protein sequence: CASSYRQSEAFF.

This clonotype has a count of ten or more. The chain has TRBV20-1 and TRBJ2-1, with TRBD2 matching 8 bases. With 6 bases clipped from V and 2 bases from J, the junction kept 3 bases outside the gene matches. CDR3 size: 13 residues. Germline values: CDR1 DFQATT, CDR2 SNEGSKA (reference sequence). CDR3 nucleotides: TGCAGTGCCAGGACTAGCCCCTACAATGAGCAGTTCTTC. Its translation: CSARTSPYNEQFF.

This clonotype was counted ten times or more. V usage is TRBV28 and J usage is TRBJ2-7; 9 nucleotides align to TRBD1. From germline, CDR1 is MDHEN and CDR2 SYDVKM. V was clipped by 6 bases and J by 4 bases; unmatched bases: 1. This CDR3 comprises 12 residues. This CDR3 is CASSGTGYEQYF. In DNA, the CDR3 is TGTGCCAGCAGCGGGACAGGGTACGAGCAGTACTTC.

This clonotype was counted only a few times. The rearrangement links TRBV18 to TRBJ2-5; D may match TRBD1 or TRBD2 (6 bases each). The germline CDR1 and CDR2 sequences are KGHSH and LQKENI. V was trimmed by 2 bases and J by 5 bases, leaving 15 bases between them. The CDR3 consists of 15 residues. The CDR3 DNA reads TGTGCCAGCTCACCAGGCGTGGGGGGCGTCGAGACCCAGTACTTC. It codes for CASSPGVGGVETQYF. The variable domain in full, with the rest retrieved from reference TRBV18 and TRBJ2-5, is NAGVMQNPRHLVRRRGQEARLRCSPMKGHSHVYWYRQLPEEGLKFMVYLQKENIIDESGMPKERFSAEFPKEGPSILRIQQVVRGDSAAYFCASSPGVGGVETQYFGPGTRLLVL.

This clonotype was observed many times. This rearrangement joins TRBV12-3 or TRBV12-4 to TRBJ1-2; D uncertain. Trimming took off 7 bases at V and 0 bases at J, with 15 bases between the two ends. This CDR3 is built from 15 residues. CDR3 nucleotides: TGTGCCAGCACCCATCGTGAAGCCGCTAACTATGGCTACACCTTC. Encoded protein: CASTHREAANYGYTF.

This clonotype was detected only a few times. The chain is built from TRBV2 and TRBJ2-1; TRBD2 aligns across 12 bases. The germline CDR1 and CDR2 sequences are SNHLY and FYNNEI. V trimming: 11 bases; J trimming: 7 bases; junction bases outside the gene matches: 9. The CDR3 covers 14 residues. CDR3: CARGLAGTQNEQFF. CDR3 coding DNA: TGTGCCCGTGGACTAGCGGGGACACAGAATGAGCAGTTCTTC.